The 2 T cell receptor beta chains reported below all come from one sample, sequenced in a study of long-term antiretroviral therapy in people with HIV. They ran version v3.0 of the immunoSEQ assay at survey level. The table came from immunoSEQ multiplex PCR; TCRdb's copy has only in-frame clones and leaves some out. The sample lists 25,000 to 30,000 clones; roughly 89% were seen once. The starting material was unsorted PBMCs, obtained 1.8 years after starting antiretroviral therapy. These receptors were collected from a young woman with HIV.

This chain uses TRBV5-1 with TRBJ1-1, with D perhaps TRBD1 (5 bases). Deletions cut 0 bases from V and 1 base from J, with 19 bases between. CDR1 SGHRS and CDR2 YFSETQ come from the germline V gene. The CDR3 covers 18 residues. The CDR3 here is CASSLASFRWGENTEAFF. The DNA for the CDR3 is TGCGCCAGCAGCTTGGCCTCTTTTCGGTGGGGGGAGAACACTGAAGCTTTCTTT.

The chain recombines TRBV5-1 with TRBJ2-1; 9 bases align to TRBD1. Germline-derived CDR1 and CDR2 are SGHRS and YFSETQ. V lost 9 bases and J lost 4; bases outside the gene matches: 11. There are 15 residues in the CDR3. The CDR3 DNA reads TGCGCCACCGCAGCCGGGACAGGGAATTACAATGAGCAGTTCTTC. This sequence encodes CATAAGTGNYNEQFF.